The sequence of this TCR beta chain was determined in a study of blood T cell repertoires in COVID-19. On the study more broadly: The cDNA or gDNA used as material had been derived from T cells, B-cell-depleted T cells, or PBMCs.

Authors' processing steps: Reference gene primer amplification yielded estimated nucleated cell counts. The method was immunoSEQ multiplex PCR; TCRdb's version includes in-frame clones alone and lacks a portion of them. Clone size and the V and J calls come from that table; the DNA yielded D and trimming. Of about 140,000 clones in the sample, 85% to 90% are singletons; the top ten hold approximately 10%. The ends lost 5 bases at V and 4 bases at J; junction bases unmatched: 8. The CDR3 consists of 14 residues. The V gene's germline CDR1 is SGHNT and CDR2 YYREEE (reference sequence). The chain is built from TRBV5-4 and TRBJ1-2; TRBD1 matches 7 bases. The TCR comes from a man in his 60s who had recovered from COVID-19. Sample: PBMCs or T cells enriched from blood (not recorded which). CDR3 protein: CASRPTGFGYGYTF. The CDR3, as DNA: TGTGCCAGCAGACCGACAGGGTTTGGCTATGGCTACACCTTC.